This T cell receptor (beta chain) was sequenced for a study of monozygotic twins with inflammatory bowel disease. Blood was drawn once per donor, and each sample measured 2 to 2.5 ml. This CDR3 contains 15 residues. CDR1 DFQATT and CDR2 SNEGSKA come from the germline V gene (reference sequence). Concerning this clonotype: Antigen unknown.

Study-wide findings and caveats: Lower TCRbeta diversity (inverse Simpson) was seen in IBD patients than in healthy co-twins.

TCRdb re-analyzed the 5' RACE reads; it lists each CDR3 protein once, without DNA. This table holds fewer than 350,000 distinct CDR3 sequences. The sequence was collected from a human donor with ulcerative colitis or Crohn's disease, or a healthy co-twin of an affected twin (not recorded which). The source material was blood. This chain links TRBV20-1 with TRBJ1-6; TCRdb gives TRBD1 as the D gene, but with no DNA this cannot be confirmed. CDR3 protein: CSAHPPGRYNSPLHF.